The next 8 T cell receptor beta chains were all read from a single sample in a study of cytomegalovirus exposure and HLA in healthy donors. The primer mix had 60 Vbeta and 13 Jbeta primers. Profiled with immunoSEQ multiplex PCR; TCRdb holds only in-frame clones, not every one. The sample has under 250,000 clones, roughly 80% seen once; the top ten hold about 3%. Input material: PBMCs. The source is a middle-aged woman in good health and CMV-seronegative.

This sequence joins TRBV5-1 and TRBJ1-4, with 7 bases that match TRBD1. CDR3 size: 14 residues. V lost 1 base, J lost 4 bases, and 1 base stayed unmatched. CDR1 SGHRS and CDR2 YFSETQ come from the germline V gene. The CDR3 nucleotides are TGCGCCAGCAGCTTGAGGGACAGTAATGAAAAACTGTTTTTT. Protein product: CASSLRDSNEKLFF.

The chain's CDR3 is CASSPYTSPYEQYF. The CDR3 DNA follows: TGTGCCAGCTCACCATACACATCCCCCTACGAGCAGTACTTC. The chain joins TRBV18 to TRBJ2-7; D uncertain. The CDR3 totals 14 residues. The ends were cut back, 2 bases at V and 2 bases at J, with 10 bases in the middle. Germline V gene lookup returns CDR1 KGHSH and CDR2 LQKENI.

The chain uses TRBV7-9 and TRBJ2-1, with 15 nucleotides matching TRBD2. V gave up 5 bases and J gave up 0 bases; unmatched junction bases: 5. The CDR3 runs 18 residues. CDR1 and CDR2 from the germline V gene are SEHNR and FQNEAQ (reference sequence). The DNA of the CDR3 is TGTGCCAGCAGCCACGGACTAGCGGGAGGGAGCTCCTACAATGAGCAGTTCTTC. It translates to CASSHGLAGGSSYNEQFF.

CDR3 in amino acids: CASSLPSNGGWGYTF. The CDR3 DNA reads as TGTGCCAGCAGCCTCCCCTCCAACGGAGGTTGGGGCTACACCTTC. The chain uses TRBV28 and TRBJ1-2; D gene ambiguous. Germline values: CDR1 MDHEN, CDR2 SYDVKM. Trimming shortened V by 6 bases and J by 8 bases, and 22 bases separated the two germline ends. CDR3 length: 15 residues.

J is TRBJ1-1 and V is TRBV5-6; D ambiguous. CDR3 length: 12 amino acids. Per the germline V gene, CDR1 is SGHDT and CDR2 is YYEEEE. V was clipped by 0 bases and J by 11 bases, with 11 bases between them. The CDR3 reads CASSLGGSGAFF. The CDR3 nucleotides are TGTGCCAGCAGCTTGGGAGGATCGGGGGCTTTCTTT. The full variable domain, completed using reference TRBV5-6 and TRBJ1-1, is DAGVTQSPTHLIKTRGQQVTLRCSPKSGHDTVSWYQQALGQGPQFIFQYYEEEERQRGNFPDRFSGHQFPNYSSELNVNALLLGDSALYLCASSLGGSGAFFGQGTRLTVV.

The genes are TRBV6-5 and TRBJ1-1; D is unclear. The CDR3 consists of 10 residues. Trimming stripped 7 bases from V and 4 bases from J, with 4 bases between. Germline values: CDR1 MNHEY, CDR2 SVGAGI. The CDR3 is CASIGTEAFF. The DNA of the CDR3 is TGTGCCAGCATCGGCACTGAAGCTTTCTTT.

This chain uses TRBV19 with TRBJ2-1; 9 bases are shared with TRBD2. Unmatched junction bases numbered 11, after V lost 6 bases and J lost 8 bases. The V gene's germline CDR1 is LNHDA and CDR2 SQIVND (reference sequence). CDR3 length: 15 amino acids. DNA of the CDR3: TGTGCCAGTAGCCAACTAGCGGGTCCAACTGATGAGCAGTTCTTC. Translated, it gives CASSQLAGPTDEQFF.

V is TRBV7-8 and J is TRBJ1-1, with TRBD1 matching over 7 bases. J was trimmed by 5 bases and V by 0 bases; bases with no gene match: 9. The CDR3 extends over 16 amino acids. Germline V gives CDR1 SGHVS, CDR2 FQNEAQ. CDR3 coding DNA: TGTGCCAGCAGCTTAGCTCGACAGGGTGCGGGGACTGAAGCTTTCTTT. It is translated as CASSLARQGAGTEAFF.